A selection of T cell receptor beta chains follows, all from one sample in a study of cytomegalovirus exposure and HLA in healthy donors. TCRdb keeps only in-frame clones here, not all; method: immunoSEQ multiplex PCR. The sample yields over 150,000 clones, approximately 80% seen once. Sequences were obtained from PBMCs. These receptors all stem from a man in his thirties or forties in good health and CMV-seropositive. Each CDR3 is given with its conserved first and last residue. The D gene is left open where the match is weak. Not every row has a clone size; where given, it reads once, few, many or a size class.

V: TRBV18
size: -
D: -
J: TRBJ2-6
DNA: TGTGCCAGCTCACCACCGCCCGGTTCTGGGGCCAACGTCCTGACTTTC
CDR3: CASSPPPGSGANVLTF

V: TRBV6-6
size: -
D: TRBD2
J: TRBJ2-7
DNA: TGTGCCAGCACGTGGGGGGGGGAGCAGTACTTC
CDR3: CASTWGGEQYF

V: TRBV7-2
size: -
D: TRBD2
J: TRBJ2-3
DNA: TGTGCCAGCAGCCCGCAACTAGCGACTAGCACAGATACGCAGTATTTT
CDR3: CASSPQLATSTDTQYF

V: TRBV9
size: -
D: -
J: TRBJ2-1
DNA: TGTGCCAGCAGCGTAGATCAGAATGAGCAGTTCTTC
CDR3: CASSVDQNEQFF

V: TRBV14
size: -
D: -
J: TRBJ1-3
DNA: TGTGCCAGCAGCCAAGGCATCCGGGTTTCGGGAAACACCATATATTTT
CDR3: CASSQGIRVSGNTIYF

V: TRBV2
size: -
D: TRBD1
J: TRBJ2-1
DNA: TGTGCCAGCACCCGGGACAGGGCGAACTACAATGAGCAGTTCTTC
CDR3: CASTRDRANYNEQFF

V: TRBV5-4
size: -
D: -
J: TRBJ1-2
DNA: TGTGCCAGCAGCTTTCCCTCCGACAGCGATAATGGCTACACCTTC
CDR3: CASSFPSDSDNGYTF

V: TRBV28
size: -
D: -
J: TRBJ2-4
DNA: TGTGCCAGCAGTTTTTATGGGCGAGAGAAGAACAAAAACATTCAGTACTTC
CDR3: CASSFYGREKNKNIQYF

V: TRBV4-2
size: few
D: -
J: TRBJ2-1
DNA: TGTGCCAGCAGCCAAGATAATAGCGGTTCCTACAATGAGCAGTTCTTC
CDR3: CASSQDNSGSYNEQFF

V: TRBV5-1
size: -
D: -
J: TRBJ1-5
DNA: TGCGCCAGCAGCTTGGAGGGGTCCCCAATGCAGCCCCAGCATTTT
CDR3: CASSLEGSPMQPQHF

V: TRBV19
size: -
D: TRBD1
J: TRBJ2-5
DNA: TGTGCCAGTAGTCAAGGGGGCGTGATGGAGACCCAGTACTTC
CDR3: CASSQGGVMETQYF

V: TRBV5-1
size: -
D: -
J: TRBJ2-1
DNA: TGCGCCAGCAGCTTGGTTGGACAGAGCTACAATGAGCAGTTCTTC
CDR3: CASSLVGQSYNEQFF

V: TRBV29-1
size: -
D: -
J: TRBJ2-7
DNA: TGCAGCGTTGAAGGGTGGCAGGGCGAGCAGTACTTC
CDR3: CSVEGWQGEQYF

V: TRBV18
size: -
D: TRBD1
J: TRBJ1-1
DNA: TGTGCCAGCTCACCAAGACAGGGGTTCCAATCTGAAGCTTTCTTT
CDR3: CASSPRQGFQSEAFF

V: TRBV5-6
size: -
D: TRBD2
J: TRBJ2-1
DNA: TGTGCCAGCAGCTCCAGGCGGGGGGGCTTTGATGAGCAGTTCTTC
CDR3: CASSSRRGGFDEQFF

V: TRBV6-1
size: -
D: TRBD2
J: TRBJ2-7
DNA: TGTGCCAGCAGTCCCCAAGCGGGAAGCTCCTACGAGCAGTACTTC
CDR3: CASSPQAGSSYEQYF

V: TRBV5-1
size: -
D: -
J: TRBJ1-1
DNA: TGCGCCAGCAGCATCCCAACCTCGGACACTGAAGCTTTCTTT
CDR3: CASSIPTSDTEAFF

V: TRBV28
size: -
D: TRBD2
J: TRBJ2-1
DNA: TGTGCCAGCAGAGTCCCGGGACTAGCGGGATCGAATGAGCAGTTCTTC
CDR3: CASRVPGLAGSNEQFF

V: TRBV11-2
size: once
D: -
J: TRBJ1-2
DNA: TGTGCCAGCAGCTTAGTTTTTGGGGCGGGAGGCTACACCTTC
CDR3: CASSLVFGAGGYTF

V: TRBV7-3
size: few
D: -
J: TRBJ1-1
DNA: TGTGCCAGCGGGGCAGGCGTAAGCACTGAAGCTTTCTTT
CDR3: CASGAGVSTEAFF

V: TRBV29-1
size: -
D: -
J: TRBJ2-1
DNA: TGCAGCGTTGCTGGACAGCGCTACAATGAGCAGTTCTTC
CDR3: CSVAGQRYNEQFF

V: TRBV5-1
size: -
D: -
J: TRBJ2-7
DNA: TGCGCCAGCAGCTTGGCTGGGGGCGGATTTTCCTACGAGCAGTACTTC
CDR3: CASSLAGGGFSYEQYF